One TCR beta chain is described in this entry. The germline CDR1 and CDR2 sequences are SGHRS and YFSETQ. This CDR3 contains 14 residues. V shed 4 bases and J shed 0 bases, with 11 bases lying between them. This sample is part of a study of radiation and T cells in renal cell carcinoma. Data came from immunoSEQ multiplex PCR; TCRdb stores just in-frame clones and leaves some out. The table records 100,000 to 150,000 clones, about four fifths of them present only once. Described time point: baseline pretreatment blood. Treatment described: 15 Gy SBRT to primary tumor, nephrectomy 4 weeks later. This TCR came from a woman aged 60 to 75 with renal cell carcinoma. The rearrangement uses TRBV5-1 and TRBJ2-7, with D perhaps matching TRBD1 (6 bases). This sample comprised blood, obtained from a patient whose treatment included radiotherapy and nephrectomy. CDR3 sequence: CASSPGTSSYEQYF. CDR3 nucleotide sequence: TGCGCCAGCAGCCCCGGGACATCCTCCTACGAGCAGTACTTC.